A selection of T cell receptor beta chains follows, all from one sample in a study of T cells in Graves' hyperthyroidism and ophthalmopathy. TCRdb used MiXCR to reprocess the multiplex PCR reads, holding one entry per CDR3 protein. The sample contains some 650,000 distinct CDR3 sequences, approximately 16% of which appear only once. Sequenced: blood. These receptors were obtained from a woman in her thirties or forties with Graves' ophthalmopathy. Both conserved end residues are part of each CDR3. The D gene is left open where the match is weak. Clone size appears in some rows only: once, few, many, or a class for an expanded clone.

d_call j_call v_call clone_size cdr3_nt cdr3_aa
TRBD2 TRBJ2-1 TRBV5-1 . TGCGCCAGCAGCTCGAAGCGGGAGGGCCGGTCCTACGAGCAGTTCTTC CASSSKREGRSYEQFF
TRBD1 TRBJ1-4 TRBV20-1 many TGCAGTGCTACACAGGGGTTAGGGGAAAAACTGTTTTTT CSATQGLGEKLFF
. TRBJ1-3 TRBV12-3/TRBV12-4 few TGTGCCAGCAGTTCCGACCGACCTTCTCACCCCACCTCTGGAAACACCATATATTTT CASSSDRPSHPTSGNTIYF
. TRBJ1-2 TRBV7-2 . TGTGCCAGCAGCCCTGGGCCAGGGAGCTATGGCTACACCTTC CASSPGPGSYGYTF
. TRBJ1-1 TRBV9 few TGTGCCAGCAGCAGTGGAGTGGGGACTGAAGCTTTCTTT CASSSGVGTEAFF
. TRBJ1-5 TRBV7-9 . TGTGCCAGCAGCCGCGCTGGGGACGGGATCCAGCCCCAGCATTTT CASSRAGDGIQPQHF
TRBD1 TRBJ2-1 TRBV7-3 many TGTGCCAGCAGCTTAAATGCCGGGACAGGGGTTGGTGAGCAGTTCTTC CASSLNAGTGVGEQFF
. TRBJ2-1 TRBV30 . TGTGCCTGGACCCGGGATAAGCCCTACAATGAGCAGTTCTTC CAWTRDKPYNEQFF
TRBD1 TRBJ2-1 TRBV6-1 few TGTGCCAGCAGTTTATCCTTGGACAGGGCCTACAATGAGCAGTTCTTC CASSLSLDRAYNEQFF
TRBD1 TRBJ2-2 TRBV7-9 . TGTGCCAGCAGCCGTTTAGGGGGCGCCGACACCGGGGAGCTGTTTTTT CASSRLGGADTGELFF
. TRBJ2-7 TRBV7-2 many TGTGCCAGCAGCTCCGCCTGGGATGCGGAGCAGTACTTC CASSSAWDAEQYF
. TRBJ1-1 TRBV12-3/TRBV12-4 few TGTGCCAGCAGTTTGCAGCATGACACTGAAGCTTTCTTT CASSLQHDTEAFF
. TRBJ1-5 TRBV7-2 . TGTGCCAGCCTCTTGGGAGGGGGCAATCAGCCCCAGCATTTT CASLLGGGNQPQHF
TRBD2 TRBJ2-1 TRBV24-1 many TGTGCCACCAGTGACCCCGGACTAGCGGGAGGTCTCTCCTACAATGAGCAGTTCTTC CATSDPGLAGGLSYNEQFF
. TRBJ2-2 TRBV6-1 few TGTGCCAGCAGTGAACAGGGAAACACCGGGGAGCTGTTTTTT CASSEQGNTGELFF
. TRBJ2-7 TRBV7-9 . TGTGCCAGCGAGGGGGAGGCCTACGAGCAGTACTTC CASEGEAYEQYF
TRBD1 TRBJ2-7 TRBV28 many TGTGCCAGCAGGACAGGGGAACTCGAGCAGTACTTC CASRTGELEQYF
. TRBJ2-5 TRBV19 many TGTGCCAGTAGTATAGAGGGACTCGGGATGGGGACCCAGTACTTC CASSIEGLGMGTQYF
. TRBJ2-3 TRBV5-1 many TGCGCCAGCAGCTTGCAACAGCTTGTTGATACGCAGTATTTT CASSLQQLVDTQYF
. TRBJ2-3 TRBV30 many TGTGCCTGGAGTTTGCACGGGGATACGCAGTATTTT CAWSLHGDTQYF
. TRBJ1-2 TRBV4-1 few TGCGCCAGCAGCGGGGGACCAGCTAACTATGGCTACACCTTC CASSGGPANYGYTF
. TRBJ1-3 TRBV7-2 many TGTGCCAGCAGTGGGCAGGGCGGAAACACCATATATTTT CASSGQGGNTIYF
TRBD1 TRBJ1-5 TRBV9 . TGTGCCAGCAGCGTGACAGGGGGGAATCAGCCCCAGCATTTT CASSVTGGNQPQHF
TRBD2 TRBJ2-7 TRBV2 . TGTGCCAGCAGTGACCTGGGCGGGAGCTCCTACGAGCAGTACTTC CASSDLGGSSYEQYF
TRBD2 TRBJ2-2 TRBV20-1 . TGCAGTGCTGCCGGACTAGAACATAACACCGGGGAGCTGTTTTTT CSAAGLEHNTGELFF
. TRBJ2-5 TRBV20-1 few TGCAGTGCTAGAGATTGGCTAGACCAAGAGACCCAGTACTTC CSARDWLDQETQYF
. TRBJ2-1 TRBV11-1 many TGTGCCAGCAGCTTAGACCACGGTTACAATGAGCAGTTCTTC CASSLDHGYNEQFF
. TRBJ2-1 TRBV5-1 few TGCGCCAGCAGCTTGGCGGGGGGCGTAAGAAATGAGCAGTTCTTC CASSLAGGVRNEQFF
TRBD2 TRBJ2-3 TRBV10-3 many TGTGCCATCAGTTATCTAGCGGAGATAACAGATACGCAGTATTTT CAISYLAEITDTQYF
. TRBJ1-1 TRBV5-4 . TGTGCCAGCAGCAACCCGACAGGAACGAACACTGAAGCTTTCTTT CASSNPTGTNTEAFF
TRBD1 TRBJ1-4 TRBV20-1 . TGCAGTGCTAGAGATCCTTACAGGGGGAGTGAAAAACTGTTTTTT CSARDPYRGSEKLFF